This section outlines one T cell receptor beta chain sequence together with its context. The antigen remains undetermined. The sample belongs to a study of response to subunit inactivated influenza vaccine. Overall study results and limits: Few new T cells, the authors suggested, are recruited by each seasonal influenza vaccination.

There are 15 residues in the CDR3. CDR1 is MDHEN, CDR2 SYDVKM, per germline. The V and J ends lost 6 bases and 4 bases respectively, with 16 bases between them. TCRdb recomputed calls from the RT-PCR reads with MiXCR, one row per CDR3 protein. The sample has hundreds of thousands of distinct CDR3 sequences; around 15% are singletons. The chain employs TRBV28 and TRBJ1-5, with D possibly being TRBD1 (6 bases). The starting material was PBMCs from blood, obtained less than 15 days before vaccination. This clonotype was sampled from a man aged 45-65 years who received an inactivated influenza vaccine. CDR3 residues: CASSPQGILNQPQHF. The CDR3 coding sequence is TGTGCCAGCAGCCCTCAGGGGATTCTGAATCAGCCCCAGCATTTT.